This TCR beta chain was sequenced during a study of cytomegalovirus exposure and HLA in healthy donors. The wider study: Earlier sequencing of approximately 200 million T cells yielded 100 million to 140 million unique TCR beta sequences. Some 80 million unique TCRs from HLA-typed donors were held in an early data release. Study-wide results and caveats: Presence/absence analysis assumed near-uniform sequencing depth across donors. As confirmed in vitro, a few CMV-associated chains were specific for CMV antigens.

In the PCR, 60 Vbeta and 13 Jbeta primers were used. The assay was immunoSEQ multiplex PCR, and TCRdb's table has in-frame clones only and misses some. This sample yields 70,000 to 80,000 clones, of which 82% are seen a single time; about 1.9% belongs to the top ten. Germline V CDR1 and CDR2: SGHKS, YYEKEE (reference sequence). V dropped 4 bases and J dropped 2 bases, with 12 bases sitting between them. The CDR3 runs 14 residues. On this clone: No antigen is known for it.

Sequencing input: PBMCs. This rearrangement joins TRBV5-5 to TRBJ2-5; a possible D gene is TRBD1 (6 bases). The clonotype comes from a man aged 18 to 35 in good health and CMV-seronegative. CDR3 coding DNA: TGTGCCAGCAGCATAGGGACACTACAAGAGACCCAGTACTTC. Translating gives CASSIGTLQETQYF.